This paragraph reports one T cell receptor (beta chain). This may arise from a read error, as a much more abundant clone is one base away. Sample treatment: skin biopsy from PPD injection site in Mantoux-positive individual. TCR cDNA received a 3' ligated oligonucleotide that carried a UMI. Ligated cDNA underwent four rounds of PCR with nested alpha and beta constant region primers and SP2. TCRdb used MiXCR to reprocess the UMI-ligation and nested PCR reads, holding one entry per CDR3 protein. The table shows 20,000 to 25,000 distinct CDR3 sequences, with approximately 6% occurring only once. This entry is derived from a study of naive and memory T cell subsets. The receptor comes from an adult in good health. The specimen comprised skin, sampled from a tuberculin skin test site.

CDR3 DNA sequence: TGTGACAGCAGCCAATCGACAGACAGTTCGACCACGAAACTGTTTTTT. The encoded protein is CDSSQSTDSSTTKLFF. This chain uses TRBV4-2 with TRBJ1-4, with TRBD1 as a possible D gene (5 bases). Germline CDR1 and CDR2: LGHNA and YNFKEQ. CDR3 length: 16 residues.